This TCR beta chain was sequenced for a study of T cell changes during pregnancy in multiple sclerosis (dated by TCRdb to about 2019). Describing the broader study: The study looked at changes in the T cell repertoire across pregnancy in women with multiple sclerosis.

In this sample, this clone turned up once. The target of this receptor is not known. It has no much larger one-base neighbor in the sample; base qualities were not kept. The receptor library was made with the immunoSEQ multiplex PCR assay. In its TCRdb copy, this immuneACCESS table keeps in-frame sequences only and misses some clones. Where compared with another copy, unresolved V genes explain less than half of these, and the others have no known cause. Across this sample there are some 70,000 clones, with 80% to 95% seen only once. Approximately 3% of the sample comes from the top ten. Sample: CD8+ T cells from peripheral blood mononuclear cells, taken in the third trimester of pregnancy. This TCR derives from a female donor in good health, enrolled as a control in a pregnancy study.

CDR3 loop: CASSSGQGRETQYF. The DNA sequence is given as TGTGCCAGCAGCTCGGGACAGGGTCGAGAGACCCAGTACTTC. Recombination joined TRBV27 with TRBJ2-5; TRBD1 aligns with 9 central bases. The CDR3 measures 14 amino acids from cysteine to phenylalanine. Only the CDR3 DNA stays, 42 bases, in frame from base 1. Trimming leaves V shorter by 6 bases and J shorter by 4 bases, with the junction holding 6 bases beyond the gene matches. CDR1 and CDR2 were assigned from the germline V gene (reference sequence) as MNHEY and SMNVEV.